Below are 9 T cell receptor beta chains sequenced from a single sample in a study of blood T cell repertoires in COVID-19. Clones were sequenced by immunoSEQ multiplex PCR, and TCRdb holds only the in-frame ones, with some missing. The table includes some 150,000 clones, 70% to 90% detected once. Sequenced sample: peripheral blood. These receptors all come from a woman aged 55-69 years with COVID-19, enrolled during active disease.

This sequence joins TRBV19 and TRBJ2-3; TRBD2 matches 8 bases. Trimming took 9 bases from V and 2 from J; bases not matched to a gene: 10. The CDR3 extends over 15 amino acids. In germline, CDR1 is LNHDA, CDR2 SQIVND (reference sequence). The CDR3 DNA sequence: TGTGCCAGCTCGACAGTAGCGGGGTTCACAGATACGCAGTATTTT. This encodes CASSTVAGFTDTQYF. Together with reference TRBV19 and TRBJ2-3, the CDR3 gives the full variable domain: DGGITQSPKYLFRKEGQNVTLSCEQNLNHDAMYWYRQDPGQGLRLIYYSQIVNDFQKGDIAEGYSVSREKKESFPLTVTSAQKNPTAFYLCASSTVAGFTDTQYFGPGTRLTVL.

The chain uses TRBV4-1 and TRBJ1-2, with a tentative D call TRBD1 (6 bases). The CDR3 spans 17 residues. Germline values: CDR1 MGHRA, CDR2 YSYEKL. Between the trimmed V and J ends, which lost 1 base and 6 bases, there was a span of 21 bases. This CDR3 reads CASSQGLQGKTTHGYTF. As DNA, the CDR3 is TGCGCCAGCAGCCAAGGTCTACAGGGAAAAACAACGCATGGCTACACCTTC.

J is TRBJ2-3 and V is TRBV9, with 11 bases matching TRBD2. Germline V gene data show CDR1 as SGDLS and CDR2 as YYNGEE. The CDR3 runs to 16 residues. Losses at the gene ends were 0 bases for V and 6 bases for J; bases not matched to a gene: 6. CDR3: CASSVELAGAWDTQYF. Here the CDR3 DNA reads TGTGCCAGCAGCGTAGAACTAGCGGGGGCATGGGATACGCAGTATTTT.

J is TRBJ2-7 and V is TRBV10-3; 12 positions match TRBD2. Germline loops: CDR1 ENHRY, CDR2 SYGVKD. CDR3 length equals 16 residues. V gave up 7 bases and J gave up 0 bases; unmatched junction bases: 7. CDR3 nucleotide sequence: TGTGCCATCAAGACTAGCGGGGGCGGGAGCTCCTACGAGCAGTACTTC. Translating it yields CAIKTSGGGSSYEQYF.

The CDR3 here is CASSLEAGGESYEQYF. In nucleotides, the CDR3 is TGCGCCAGCAGCTTGGAAGCGGGCGGGGAGTCCTACGAGCAGTACTTC. The chain combines TRBV5-1 with TRBJ2-7; D is perhaps TRBD2 (6 bases). The CDR3 loop spans 16 amino acids. CDR1 is SGHRS and CDR2 is YFSETQ in the germline V gene. Trimming left V 0 bases short and J 1 base short, with 14 bases between.

This chain uses TRBV11-2 with TRBJ2-7; a possible D gene is TRBD2 (6 bases). This CDR3 has 16 amino acids. The V and J ends lost 5 bases and 3 bases respectively, with 20 bases between them. Germline V gives CDR1 SGHAT, CDR2 FQNNGV. CDR3 DNA: TGTGCCAGCAGCCTATCGGGCGGGGCAGGGAGCTACGAGCAGTACTTC. It specifies CASSLSGGAGSYEQYF.

The chain couples TRBV23-1 to TRBJ1-4; 8 bases agree with TRBD1. TRBV23-1 is flagged as an ORF with uncertain function. The CDR3 runs to 16 residues. V lost 1 base, J lost 4 bases, and 5 bases stayed unmatched. DNA for the CDR3: TGCGCCAGCAGTCAATGTCAGGGGGCAGGTAATGAAAAACTGTTTTTT. Its translation is CASSQCQGAGNEKLFF.

The V and J genes are TRBV4-1 and TRBJ1-1; D might be TRBD1 (6 bases). CDR1 MGHRA and CDR2 YSYEKL come from the germline V gene. The germline V and J ends were trimmed by 4 bases and 3 bases, with 15 bases remaining between them. This CDR3 is 15 amino acids long. CDR3 loop: CASSRGQFVDTEAFF. The CDR3 DNA sequence: TGCGCCAGCAGCCGCGGACAGTTTGTAGACACTGAAGCTTTCTTT.

This clone appeared once. This rearrangement joins TRBV24-1 to TRBJ1-2, with D perhaps TRBD1 (6 bases). There are 12 residues in the CDR3. CDR1 and CDR2 from the germline V gene are KGHDR and SFDVKD. Trimming pared 4 bases from V and 10 bases from J, leaving 12 bases between. CDR3 residues: CATSDLDSNYTF. CDR3 nucleotides: TGTGCCACCAGTGACCTGGACAGCAACTACACCTTC.